Listed below are T cell receptor beta chains from one sample, sequenced in a study of blood T cell repertoires in COVID-19. TCRdb keeps only in-frame clones here, not all; method: immunoSEQ multiplex PCR. The table lists some 300,000 clones, roughly 90% of them singletons. Sequencing was done on a sample of PBMCs or T cells enriched from blood (not recorded which). Receptors were obtained from a woman between 25 and 40 years old who had recovered from COVID-19. Each CDR3 is given with its conserved first and last residue. D genes are given only for firm matches. The size entry is marked missing in some rows and otherwise reads once, few, many or a size class.

cdr3_aa cdr3_nt j_call clone_size v_call d_call
CSVDRGSGELFF TGCAGCGTTGATCGGGGATCAGGGGAGCTGTTTTTT TRBJ2-2 once TRBV29-1 -
CASSSVRQKSTDTQYF TGTGCCAGTAGTAGCGTCCGACAGAAGAGCACAGATACGCAGTATTTT TRBJ2-3 - TRBV19 -
CASMTGGKTGELFF TGCGCCAGCATGACAGGGGGCAAGACCGGGGAGCTGTTTTTT TRBJ2-2 - TRBV5-1 TRBD1
CASSLRTRPEQYF TGTGCCAGCAGTCTCCGGACACGACCCGAGCAGTACTTC TRBJ2-7 - TRBV28 -
CATSRDLRSGTGKHTF TGTGCCACCAGCAGAGATCTACGTTCCGGGACAGGGAAACACACCTTC TRBJ1-2 - TRBV15 TRBD1
CASSLRGLRLNEKLFF TGTGCCAGCAGCTTACGGGGTCTACGATTAAATGAAAAACTGTTTTTT TRBJ1-4 - TRBV7-8 -
CASSLMGQGATNEKLFF TGCGCCAGCAGCTTGATGGGACAGGGGGCAACTAATGAAAAACTGTTTTTT TRBJ1-4 - TRBV5-1 TRBD1
CASRTGTNYGYTF TGTGCCAGCAGAACCGGGACAAACTATGGCTACACCTTC TRBJ1-2 - TRBV6-5 -
CASSDPGTGGAGEKLFF TGTGCCAGCAGCGACCCCGGGACAGGGGGCGCTGGGGAAAAACTGTTTTTT TRBJ1-4 - TRBV11-2 TRBD1
CASREVPRGYGYTF TGCGCCAGCAGGGAGGTGCCAAGAGGGTATGGCTACACCTTC TRBJ1-2 few TRBV5-1 -
CASSVDFLDSPLHF TGCGCCAGCAGCGTGGACTTTCTGGATTCACCCCTCCACTTT TRBJ1-6 - TRBV5-1 -
CASSLPSGLDTDTQYF TGTGCCAGCAGCCTTCCTAGCGGTCTTGACACAGATACGCAGTATTTT TRBJ2-3 - TRBV4-2 TRBD2
CASSSDRAGSYNSPLHF TGCGCCAGCAGCAGTGACAGGGCGGGTTCCTATAATTCACCCCTCCACTTT TRBJ1-6 - TRBV5-1 TRBD1
CASARADNYGYTF TGTGCCAGCGCCAGGGCTGACAACTATGGCTACACCTTC TRBJ1-2 - TRBV5-4 -
CASSLAGYEQYF TGTGCCAGCAGTTTAGCCGGCTACGAGCAGTACTTC TRBJ2-7 - TRBV28 -
CASSLGRDSYGYTF TGTGCCAGCAGCTTGGGCAGGGATAGCTATGGCTACACCTTC TRBJ1-2 - TRBV5-4 -
CASSDPGGFGTGELFF TGCGCCAGCAGTGACCCGGGGGGGTTTGGCACCGGGGAGCTGTTTTTT TRBJ2-2 once TRBV10-1 TRBD2
CASSPGVSGNTIYF TGTGCCAGCAGCCCCGGGGTCTCTGGAAACACCATATATTTT TRBJ1-3 - TRBV6-5 -
CASSPPNRGRHTEAFF TGTGCCAGCTCACCACCGAACAGGGGGCGGCACACTGAAGCTTTCTTT TRBJ1-1 - TRBV18 TRBD1
CASSSHTGQGSAYEQYF TGTGCCAGCAGCTCTCATACAGGACAGGGGTCTGCCTACGAGCAGTACTTC TRBJ2-7 - TRBV5-8 TRBD1
CASSLARGYEQYF TGTGCCAGCAGTTTAGCTCGCGGCTACGAGCAGTACTTC TRBJ2-7 - TRBV12-3/TRBV12-4 -
CASSVVGGNTDTQYF TGTGCCAGCAGCGTAGTTGGAGGAAACACAGATACGCAGTATTTT TRBJ2-3 once TRBV9 -
CASSDLGQGNEKLFF TGCGCCAGCAGTGATCTCGGACAGGGTAATGAAAAACTGTTTTTT TRBJ1-4 - TRBV10-2 TRBD1
CASSRVTSGGRTGELFF TGTGCCAGCAGCCGGGTGACTAGCGGGGGTCGCACCGGGGAGCTGTTTTTT TRBJ2-2 - TRBV3-1/TRBV3-2 TRBD2
CASSLGPGQGETQYF TGTGCCAGCAGCTTGGGTCCGGGACAGGGGGAGACCCAGTACTTC TRBJ2-5 - TRBV5-4 TRBD1
CASRGTSGVNEQFF TGTGCCAGCAGGGGGACTAGCGGGGTGAATGAGCAGTTCTTC TRBJ2-1 - TRBV2 TRBD2
CASSLFGQNYSPLHF TGTGCCAGCAGCTTATTCGGACAGAATTATTCACCCCTCCACTTT TRBJ1-6 - TRBV5-6 -
CASSFRTYDGYTF TGTGCCAGCAGTTTCAGGACTTACGATGGCTACACCTTC TRBJ1-2 - TRBV28 -
CASRRTAQQETQYF TGTGCCAGTAGGCGGACAGCACAGCAAGAGACCCAGTACTTC TRBJ2-5 - TRBV19 -
CASSFRGGKRSPLHF TGTGCCAGCAGTTTCCGAGGGGGTAAGCGTTCACCCCTCCACTTT TRBJ1-6 - TRBV28 -
CASSTGGYEQYF TGTGCCAGCAGCACAGGGGGCTACGAGCAGTACTTC TRBJ2-7 - TRBV2 TRBD1
CASSGRTSRSSYNSPLHF TGTGCCAGCAGTGGACGGACTTCCCGGAGCTCCTATAATTCACCCCTCCACTTT TRBJ1-6 - TRBV6-1 -
CASSPGTETNEKLFF TGTGCCAGCAGCCCGGGGACAGAGACTAATGAAAAACTGTTTTTT TRBJ1-4 few TRBV5-4 TRBD1
CASSEALQGDTQYF TGTGCCAGCAGTGAAGCGCTTCAGGGAGATACGCAGTATTTT TRBJ2-3 - TRBV2 -
CASSQGQSTGELFF TGTGCCAGCAGCCAAGGTCAATCCACCGGGGAGCTGTTTTTT TRBJ2-2 - TRBV3-1/TRBV3-2 -
CASSQDRVSTEAFF TGCGCCAGCAGCCAAGACAGGGTGTCCACTGAAGCTTTCTTT TRBJ1-1 few TRBV4-1 -
CASSYYSGGVNADTQYF TGTGCCAGCAGTTATTACTCGGGGGGAGTTAATGCAGATACGCAGTATTTT TRBJ2-3 - TRBV27 TRBD2